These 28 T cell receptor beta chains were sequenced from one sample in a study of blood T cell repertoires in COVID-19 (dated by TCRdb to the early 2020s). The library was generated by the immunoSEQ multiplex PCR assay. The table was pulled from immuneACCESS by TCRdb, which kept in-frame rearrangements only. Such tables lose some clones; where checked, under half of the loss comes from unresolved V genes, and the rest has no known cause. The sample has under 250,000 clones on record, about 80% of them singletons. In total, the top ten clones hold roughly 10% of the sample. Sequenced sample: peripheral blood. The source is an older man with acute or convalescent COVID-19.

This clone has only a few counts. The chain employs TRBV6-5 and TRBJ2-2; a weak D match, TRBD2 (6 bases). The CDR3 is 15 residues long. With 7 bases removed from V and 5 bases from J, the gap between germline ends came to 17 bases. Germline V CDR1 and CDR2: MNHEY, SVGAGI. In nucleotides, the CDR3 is TGTGCCAGCACCCCGGAGGGCGGCTTTACCGGGGAGCTGTTTTTT. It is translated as CASTPEGGFTGELFF.

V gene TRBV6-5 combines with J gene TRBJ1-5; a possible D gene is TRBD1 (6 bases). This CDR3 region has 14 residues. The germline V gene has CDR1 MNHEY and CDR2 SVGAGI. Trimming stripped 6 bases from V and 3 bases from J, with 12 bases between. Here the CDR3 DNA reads TGTGCCAGCAGCCGTGGACAGTCCAATCAGCCCCAGCATTTT. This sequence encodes CASSRGQSNQPQHF.

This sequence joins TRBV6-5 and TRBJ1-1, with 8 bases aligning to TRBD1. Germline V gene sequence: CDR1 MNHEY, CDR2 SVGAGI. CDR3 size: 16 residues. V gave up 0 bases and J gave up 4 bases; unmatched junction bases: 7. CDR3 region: CASSYSSVTGATEAFF. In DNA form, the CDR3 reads TGTGCCAGCAGTTACTCGAGTGTGACAGGGGCCACTGAAGCTTTCTTT.

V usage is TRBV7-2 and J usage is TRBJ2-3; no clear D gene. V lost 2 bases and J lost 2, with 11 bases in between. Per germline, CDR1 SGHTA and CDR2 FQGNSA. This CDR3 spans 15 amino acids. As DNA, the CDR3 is TGTGCCAGCAGCTTAAGGCGAGCGTCCACAGATACGCAGTATTTT. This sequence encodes CASSLRRASTDTQYF.

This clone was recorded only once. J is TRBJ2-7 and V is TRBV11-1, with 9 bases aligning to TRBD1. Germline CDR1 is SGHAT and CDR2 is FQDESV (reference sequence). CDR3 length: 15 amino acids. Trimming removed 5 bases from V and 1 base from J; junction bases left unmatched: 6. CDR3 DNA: TGTGCCAGCAGCCCGGGGACAGGGATTTCCTACGAGCAGTACTTC. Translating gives CASSPGTGISYEQYF.

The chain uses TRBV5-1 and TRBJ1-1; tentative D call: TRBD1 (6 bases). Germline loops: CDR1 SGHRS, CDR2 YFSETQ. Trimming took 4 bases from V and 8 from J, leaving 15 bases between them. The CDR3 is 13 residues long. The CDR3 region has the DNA TGCGCCAGCAGCCTCGGGACATCTTCCGAAGCTTTCTTT. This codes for CASSLGTSSEAFF.

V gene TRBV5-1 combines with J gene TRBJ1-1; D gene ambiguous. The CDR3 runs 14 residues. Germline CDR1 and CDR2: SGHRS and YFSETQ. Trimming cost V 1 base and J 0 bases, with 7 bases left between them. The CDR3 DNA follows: TGCGCCAGCAGCTTGAGAGTAATGAACACTGAAGCTTTCTTT. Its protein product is CASSLRVMNTEAFF.

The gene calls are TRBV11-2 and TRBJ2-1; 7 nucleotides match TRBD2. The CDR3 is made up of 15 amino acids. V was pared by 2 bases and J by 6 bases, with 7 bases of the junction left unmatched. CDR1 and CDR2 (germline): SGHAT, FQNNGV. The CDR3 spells CASSLLAGVSNEQFF. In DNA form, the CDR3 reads TGTGCCAGCAGCTTACTGGCGGGAGTAAGCAATGAGCAGTTCTTC.

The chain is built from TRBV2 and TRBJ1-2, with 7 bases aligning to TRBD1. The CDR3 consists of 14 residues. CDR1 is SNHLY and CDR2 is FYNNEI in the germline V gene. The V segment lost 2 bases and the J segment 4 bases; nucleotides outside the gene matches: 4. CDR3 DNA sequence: TGTGCCAGCAGTGAATGGGGACAGCTCTATGGCTACACCTTC. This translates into CASSEWGQLYGYTF.

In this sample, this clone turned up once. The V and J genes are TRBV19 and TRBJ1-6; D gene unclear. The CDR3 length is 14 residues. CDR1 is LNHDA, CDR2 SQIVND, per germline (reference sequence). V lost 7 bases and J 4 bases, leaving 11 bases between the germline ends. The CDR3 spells CASTRSEYNSPLHF. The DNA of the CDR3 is TGTGCCAGTACGAGGTCAGAATATAATTCACCCCTCCACTTT.

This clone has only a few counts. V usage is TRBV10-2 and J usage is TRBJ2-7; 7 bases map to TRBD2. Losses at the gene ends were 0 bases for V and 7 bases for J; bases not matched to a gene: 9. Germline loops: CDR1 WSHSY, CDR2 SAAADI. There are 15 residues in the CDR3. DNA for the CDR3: TGCGCCAGCAGTGAGTCGGCGGGAGTCGAGGGGGAGCAGTACTTC. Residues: CASSESAGVEGEQYF.

CDR3 residues: CASSLTQGLAGGRSTDTQYF. In nucleotides, the CDR3 is TGTGCCAGCAGCTTAACGCAGGGACTAGCGGGAGGGCGAAGCACAGATACGCAGTATTTT. The chain uses TRBV7-3 and TRBJ2-3, with 16 bases lining up with TRBD2. Per germline, CDR1 SGHTA and CDR2 FQGTGA. Trimming cost V 0 bases and J 0 bases; bases outside gene matches: 6. The CDR3 is 20 residues long.

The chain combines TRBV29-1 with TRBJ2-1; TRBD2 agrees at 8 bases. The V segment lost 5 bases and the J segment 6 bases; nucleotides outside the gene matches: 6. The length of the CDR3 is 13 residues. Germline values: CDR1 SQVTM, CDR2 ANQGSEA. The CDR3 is CSVFLAGINEQFF. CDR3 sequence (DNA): TGCAGCGTTTTTCTAGCGGGCATCAATGAGCAGTTCTTC.

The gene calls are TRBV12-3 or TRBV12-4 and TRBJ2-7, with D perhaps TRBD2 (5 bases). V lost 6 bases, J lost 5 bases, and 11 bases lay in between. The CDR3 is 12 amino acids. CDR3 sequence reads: CASSPTRNEQYF. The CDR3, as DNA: TGTGCCAGCAGCCCTACTAGGAACGAGCAGTACTTC.

CDR3 DNA sequence: TGCGCCAGCAGCTTGAAGGGGCCCAGGGGGATTGGTTCACCCCTCCACTTT. This gives the protein CASSLKGPRGIGSPLHF. The rearrangement links TRBV5-1 to TRBJ1-6; 7 bases are a match to TRBD1. The J segment lost 9 bases and the V segment lost 1 base, leaving 13 bases of the junction unmatched. Germline V gives CDR1 SGHRS, CDR2 YFSETQ. The CDR3 length is 17 residues.

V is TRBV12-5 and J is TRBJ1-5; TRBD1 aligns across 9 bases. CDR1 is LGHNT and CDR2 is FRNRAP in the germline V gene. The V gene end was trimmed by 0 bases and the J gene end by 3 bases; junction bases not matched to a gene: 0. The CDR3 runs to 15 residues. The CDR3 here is CASGLVQGANQPQHF. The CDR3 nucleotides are TGTGCTAGTGGTTTGGTACAGGGGGCCAATCAGCCCCAGCATTTT.

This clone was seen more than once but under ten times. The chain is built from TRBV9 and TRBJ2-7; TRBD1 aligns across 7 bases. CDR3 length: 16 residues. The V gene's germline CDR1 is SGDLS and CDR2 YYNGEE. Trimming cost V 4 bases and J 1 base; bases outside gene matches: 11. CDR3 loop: CASSPTIPGGSYEQYF. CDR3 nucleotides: TGTGCCAGCAGCCCTACAATCCCAGGGGGTTCCTACGAGCAGTACTTC.

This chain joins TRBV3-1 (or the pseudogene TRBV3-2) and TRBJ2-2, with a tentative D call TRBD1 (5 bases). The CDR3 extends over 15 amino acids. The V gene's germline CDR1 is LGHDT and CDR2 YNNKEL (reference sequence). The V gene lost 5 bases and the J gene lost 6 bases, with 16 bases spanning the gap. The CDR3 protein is CASSFPSGSSGELFF. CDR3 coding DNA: TGTGCCAGCAGCTTCCCCTCAGGGTCGTCCGGGGAGCTGTTTTTT.

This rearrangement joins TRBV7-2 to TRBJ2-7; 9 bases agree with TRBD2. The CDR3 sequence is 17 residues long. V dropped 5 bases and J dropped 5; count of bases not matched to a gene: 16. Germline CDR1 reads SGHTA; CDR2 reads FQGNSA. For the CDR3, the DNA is TGTGCCAGCAGCCCGAGGGGGGCGGGGGGGCCGGCAAACGAGCAGTACTTC. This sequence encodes CASSPRGAGGPANEQYF. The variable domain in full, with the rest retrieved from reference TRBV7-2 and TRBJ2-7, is GAGVSQSPSNKVTEKGKDVELRCDPISGHTALYWYRQSLGQGLEFLIYFQGNSAPDKSGLPSDRFSAERTGGSVSTLTIQRTQQEDSAVYLCASSPRGAGGPANEQYFGPGTRLTVT.

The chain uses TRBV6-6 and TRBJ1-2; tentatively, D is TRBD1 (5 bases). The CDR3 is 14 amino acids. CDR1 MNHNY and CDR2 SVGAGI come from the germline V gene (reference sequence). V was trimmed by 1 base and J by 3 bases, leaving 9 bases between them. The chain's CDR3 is CASSYLSGDYGYTF. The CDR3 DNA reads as TGTGCCAGCAGTTACTTATCGGGGGACTATGGCTACACCTTC.

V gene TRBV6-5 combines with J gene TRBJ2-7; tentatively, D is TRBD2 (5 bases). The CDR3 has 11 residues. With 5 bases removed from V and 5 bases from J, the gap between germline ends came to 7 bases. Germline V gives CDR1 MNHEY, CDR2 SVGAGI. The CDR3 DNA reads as TGTGCCAGCAGTCTCGGGAACGAGCAGTACTTC. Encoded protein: CASSLGNEQYF.

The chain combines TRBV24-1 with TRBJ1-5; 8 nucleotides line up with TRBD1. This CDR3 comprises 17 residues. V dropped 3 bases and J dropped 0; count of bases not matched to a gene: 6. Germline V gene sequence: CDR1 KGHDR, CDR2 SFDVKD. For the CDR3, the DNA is TGTGCCACCAGTGATACGACAGGGGTCCATAGCAATCAGCCCCAGCATTTT. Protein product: CATSDTTGVHSNQPQHF.

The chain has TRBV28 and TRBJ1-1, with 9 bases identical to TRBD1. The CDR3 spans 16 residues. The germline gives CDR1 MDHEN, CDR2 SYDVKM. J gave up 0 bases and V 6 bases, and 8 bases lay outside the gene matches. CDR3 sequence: CASSRGQGIMNTEAFF. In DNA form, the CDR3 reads TGTGCCAGCAGCCGCGGACAGGGGATCATGAACACTGAAGCTTTCTTT.

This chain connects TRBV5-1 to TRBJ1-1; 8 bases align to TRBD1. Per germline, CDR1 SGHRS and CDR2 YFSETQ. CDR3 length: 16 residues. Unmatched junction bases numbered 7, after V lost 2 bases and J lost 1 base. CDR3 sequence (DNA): TGCGCCAGCAGCTTACGGCAGGGGGCGCGGAACACTGAAGCTTTCTTT. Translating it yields CASSLRQGARNTEAFF.

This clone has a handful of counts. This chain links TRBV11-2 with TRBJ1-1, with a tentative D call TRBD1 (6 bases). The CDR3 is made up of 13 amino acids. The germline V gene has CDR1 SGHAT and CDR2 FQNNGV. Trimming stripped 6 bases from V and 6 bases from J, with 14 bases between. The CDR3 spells CASSPSHRAEAFF. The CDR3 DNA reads TGTGCCAGCAGTCCATCCCACAGGGCTGAAGCTTTCTTT.

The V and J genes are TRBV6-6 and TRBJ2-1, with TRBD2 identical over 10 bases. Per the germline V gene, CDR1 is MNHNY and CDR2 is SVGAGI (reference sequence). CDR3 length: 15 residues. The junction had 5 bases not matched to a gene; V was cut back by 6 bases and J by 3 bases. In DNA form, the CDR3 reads TGTGCCAGCAGGGTAGCGGGGGGCGACTACAATGAGCAGTTCTTC. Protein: CASRVAGGDYNEQFF.

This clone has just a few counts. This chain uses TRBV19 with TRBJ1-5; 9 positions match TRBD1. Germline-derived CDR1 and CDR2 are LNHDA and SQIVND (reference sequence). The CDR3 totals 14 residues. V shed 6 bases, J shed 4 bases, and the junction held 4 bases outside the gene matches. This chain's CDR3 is CASRRTGANQPQHF. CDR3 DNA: TGTGCCAGTAGGCGGACAGGGGCTAATCAGCCCCAGCATTTT. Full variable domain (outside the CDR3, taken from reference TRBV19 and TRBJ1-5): DGGITQSPKYLFRKEGQNVTLSCEQNLNHDAMYWYRQDPGQGLRLIYYSQIVNDFQKGDIAEGYSVSREKKESFPLTVTSAQKNPTAFYLCASRRTGANQPQHFGDGTRLSIL.

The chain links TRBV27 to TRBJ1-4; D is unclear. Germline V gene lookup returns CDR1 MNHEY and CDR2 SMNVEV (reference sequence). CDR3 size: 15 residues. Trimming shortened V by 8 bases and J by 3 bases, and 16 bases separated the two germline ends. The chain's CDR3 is CASRSLSAANEKLFF. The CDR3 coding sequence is TGTGCCAGCCGATCTCTGTCTGCGGCTAATGAAAAACTGTTTTTT.